The clone carrying this T cell receptor (beta chain) was observed a handful of times. Germline assignment: CDR1 SGHTA and CDR2 FQGNSA. CDR3 size: 12 residues. The V and J ends lost 4 bases and 14 bases, in that order; junction bases with no gene match: 8. One entry per CDR3 protein, called by TCRdb with MiXCR from the RT-PCR reads. In the table there are fewer than 550,000 distinct CDR3 sequences, roughly 25% of which are singletons. This entry is derived from a study of response to subunit inactivated influenza vaccine. The source was CD4+ T cells sorted from PBMCs, collected roughly 5 days after vaccination. The source is a man in his forties or fifties who received an inactivated influenza vaccine. V is TRBV7-2 and J is TRBJ2-1; 7 bases align to TRBD1. CDR3 in DNA: TGTGCCAGCAGCTACCAGGGGGAACGCAAGTTCTTC. Encoded protein: CASSYQGERKFF.